Presented here are 21 T cell receptor beta chains from one specimen sequenced in a study of cytomegalovirus exposure and HLA in healthy donors. The PCR made use of 60 Vbeta and 13 Jbeta primers. Assay: immunoSEQ multiplex PCR; the TCRdb copy retains only in-frame clones and omits some. The profile shows 95,000 to 100,000 clones, roughly four fifths of them singletons. The sample taken for sequencing was PBMCs. These receptors were collected from a woman aged 60-70 years in good health and CMV-seropositive.

The chain uses TRBV14 and TRBJ2-5; the D gene is possibly TRBD1 (6 bases). The germline V and J ends were trimmed by 6 bases and 1 base, with 9 bases remaining between them. Germline V lookup: CDR1 SGHDN, CDR2 FVKESK. The CDR3 consists of 13 residues. The CDR3, as DNA: TGTGCCAGCAGTTCAGGGGTCCAAGAGACCCAGTACTTC. This gives the protein CASSSGVQETQYF.

The rearrangement links TRBV6-1 to TRBJ2-7; maybe TRBD1 (5 bases). This CDR3 region has 14 residues. CDR1 and CDR2 from the germline V gene are MNHNS and SASEGT. Trimming pared 5 bases from V and 5 bases from J, leaving 16 bases between. The CDR3, as DNA: TGTGCCAGCAGTCCGACTTCAGGGTTCCACGAGCAGTACTTC. Protein: CASSPTSGFHEQYF.

The chain uses TRBV6-5 and TRBJ1-6, with D perhaps matching TRBD1 (6 bases). Trimming removed 2 bases at V and 7 bases at J, with 12 bases between. Germline V CDR1 and CDR2: MNHEY, SVGAGI. CDR3 length: 15 residues. The CDR3: CASSYTRGRNSPLHF. The CDR3 DNA reads as TGTGCCAGCAGTTACACCAGGGGTCGGAATTCACCCCTCCACTTT.

CDR3 coding DNA: TGTGCCTGGACCGTCCGGGGTCTTCAATACTATGGCTACACCTTC. It specifies CAWTVRGLQYYGYTF. This sequence joins TRBV30 and TRBJ1-2; D is ambiguous. The V gene lost 4 bases and the J gene lost 3 bases, with 18 bases spanning the gap. CDR1 is GTSNPN and CDR2 is SVGIG in the germline V gene (reference sequence). The CDR3 has 15 amino acids.

This chain joins TRBV10-3 and TRBJ2-1; a weak D match, TRBD2 (5 bases). The CDR3 length is 14 residues. Trimming removed 0 bases from V and 6 bases from J, with 9 bases in between. Germline CDR1 is ENHRY and CDR2 is SYGVKD. The CDR3 sequence: CAISESAGINEQFF. In DNA, the CDR3 is TGTGCCATCAGTGAGTCTGCCGGGATCAATGAGCAGTTCTTC.

This clone was counted only a few times. V is TRBV6-1 and J is TRBJ1-4; 7 positions agree with TRBD1. V lost 7 bases to trimming and J lost 2 bases; unmatched junction nucleotides: 7. Germline values: CDR1 MNHNS, CDR2 SASEGT. The CDR3 loop spans 15 amino acids. CDR3 protein: CASIWGTATNEKLFF. CDR3 DNA sequence: TGTGCCAGCATCTGGGGGACAGCTACTAATGAAAAACTGTTTTTT.

A single count supports this clone. The rearrangement links TRBV19 to TRBJ2-2, with a possible D match to TRBD2 (6 bases). Between the trimmed V and J ends, which lost 9 bases and 5 bases, there was a span of 16 bases. Germline loops: CDR1 LNHDA, CDR2 SQIVND (reference sequence). The CDR3 has 14 residues. The CDR3 sequence: CASRAAGRTGELFF. CDR3 DNA sequence: TGTGCCAGCCGCGCCGCGGGGCGGACCGGGGAGCTGTTTTTT.

The chain recombines TRBV7-9 with TRBJ2-5; a possible D gene is TRBD2 (7 bases). The DNA matches TRBJ2-7 better at its end, which makes the J call doubtful. This CDR3 comprises 15 residues. The germline V gene encodes CDR1 SEHNR and CDR2 FQNEAQ (reference sequence). CDR3 residues: CASSLVGGASYEQYF. In nucleotides, the CDR3 is TGTGCCAGCAGCTTAGTAGGGGGGGCTTCCTACGAGCAGTACTTC.

The chain uses TRBV13 and TRBJ2-1; 9 bases fit TRBD2. V shed 2 bases and J 3 bases; nucleotides not matched to a gene: 5. The CDR3 covers 16 residues. Germline V gives CDR1 PRHDT, CDR2 FYEKMQ (reference sequence). The CDR3 is CASSLSGSGSYNEQFF. DNA of the CDR3: TGTGCCAGCAGCTTATCGGGTAGCGGGAGCTACAATGAGCAGTTCTTC.

This clone was counted a few times. J is TRBJ1-1 and V is TRBV2; D uncertain. The CDR3 is 11 amino acids. Trimming shortened V by 6 bases and J by 10 bases, and 12 bases separated the two germline ends. Germline V gives CDR1 SNHLY, CDR2 FYNNEI. The CDR3 DNA reads TGTGCCAGCAGAGTCCAAAACGGAGCTTTCTTT. It encodes CASRVQNGAFF.

In its sample, this clone was seen a few times. The V call is TRBV2, the J call TRBJ2-1; TRBD2 is a possible D gene (5 bases). The V end was cut by 1 base, the J end by 5 bases, with 9 bases between. The CDR3 length is 14 residues. Germline CDR1 reads SNHLY; CDR2 reads FYNNEI. The CDR3 protein is CASSEEGANNEQFF. The DNA for the CDR3 is TGTGCCAGCAGTGAAGAGGGAGCGAACAATGAGCAGTTCTTC.

The chain uses TRBV25-1 and TRBJ1-2; D gene uncertain. V was clipped by 4 bases and J by 8 bases, with 17 bases between them. Germline CDR1 reads MGHDK; CDR2 reads SYGVNS. This CDR3 region has 14 residues. For the CDR3, the DNA is TGTGCCAGCAGTGGTGCCGGTCAGAGGAGCGGCTACACCTTC. Translating gives CASSGAGQRSGYTF.

This chain connects TRBV4-1 to TRBJ1-3, with D maybe TRBD1 (5 bases). Germline-derived CDR1 and CDR2 are MGHRA and YSYEKL. This CDR3 has 17 amino acids. Between the trimmed V and J ends, which lost 4 bases and 2 bases, there was a span of 18 bases. CDR3 nucleotide sequence: TGCGCCAGCAGCCTAACCTCCACTGGGGGGACTGGAAACACCATATATTTT. Its protein is CASSLTSTGGTGNTIYF.

In this sample, this clone turned up once. This sequence joins TRBV6-1 and TRBJ2-1; D unclear. The CDR3 consists of 13 residues. V gave up 4 bases and J gave up 4 bases, with 8 bases separating them. CDR1 is MNHNS and CDR2 is SASEGT in the germline V gene. The CDR3 DNA follows: TGTGCCAGCAGTGGACAAAAGTACAATGAGCAGTTCTTC. Translating gives CASSGQKYNEQFF.

The chain carries TRBV27 and TRBJ2-5; 9 positions match TRBD1. TRBJ2-7 explains the end of the DNA better; the J call may be wrong. The CDR3 spans 17 residues. Germline-derived CDR1 and CDR2 are MNHEY and SMNVEV (reference sequence). In DNA form, the CDR3 reads TGTGCCAGCAGTTTATCTGGGACAGGGCGGTCACCGGGCGAGCAGTACTTC. Amino acids: CASSLSGTGRSPGEQYF.

The chain is built from TRBV6-6 and TRBJ1-1, with a weak D call TRBD1 (5 bases). The V gene lost 8 bases and the J gene lost 2 bases, with 15 bases spanning the gap. The CDR3 runs 14 residues. Germline lookup yields CDR1 MNHNY and CDR2 SVGAGI (reference sequence). This CDR3 reads CASRGRNRNTEAFF. The CDR3 DNA reads TGTGCCAGCCGGGGGAGGAACCGAAACACTGAAGCTTTCTTT.

V is TRBV6-1 and J is TRBJ1-2; 8 bases agree with TRBD1. The CDR3 consists of 17 residues. Looked up from germline, CDR1 is MNHNS and CDR2 is SASEGT. Trimming removed 3 bases from V and 8 bases from J; junction bases left unmatched: 17. The chain's CDR3 is CASSEEPGTGGMWGYTF. CDR3 coding DNA: TGTGCCAGCAGTGAGGAACCCGGGACAGGCGGTATGTGGGGCTACACCTTC.

The chain joins TRBV19 to TRBJ1-1, with D tentatively TRBD1 (5 bases). The CDR3 has 16 amino acids. Germline V gene data show CDR1 as LNHDA and CDR2 as SQIVND (reference sequence). Trimming pared 5 bases from V and 0 bases from J, leaving 16 bases between. DNA for the CDR3: TGTGCCAGTAGTTCAAGACCCAGGGCGATGAACACTGAAGCTTTCTTT. As protein: CASSSRPRAMNTEAFF.

The chain combines TRBV6-6 with TRBJ1-5, with D perhaps matching TRBD1 (6 bases). The CDR3 has 15 residues. Germline V gene data show CDR1 as MNHNY and CDR2 as SVGAGI (reference sequence). The V end lost 0 bases, the J end lost 7 bases, and 13 bases lay between the germline ends. The chain's CDR3 is CASSYSGGVRQPQHF. The CDR3 nucleotides are TGTGCCAGCAGTTACTCAGGGGGGGTGAGGCAGCCCCAGCATTTT.

This clone was observed a few times. The chain couples TRBV19 to TRBJ1-4; D is ambiguous. CDR1 and CDR2 (germline): LNHDA, SQIVND (reference sequence). Trimming took 4 bases from V and 7 from J, leaving 25 bases between them. The length of the CDR3 is 18 residues. CDR3 in DNA: TGTGCCAGTAGTACCCGGAACCGAGTACGGTGGAGTGGTGAAAAACTGTTTTTT. It codes for CASSTRNRVRWSGEKLFF.

This clone came up once. The chain links TRBV7-3 to TRBJ2-3, with TRBD1 matching over 8 bases. Germline loops: CDR1 SGHTA, CDR2 FQGTGA. The CDR3 totals 16 residues. V gave up 4 bases and J gave up 5 bases; unmatched junction bases: 11. The CDR3 loop is CASSWGRPQGGDTQYF. CDR3 coding DNA: TGTGCCAGCAGCTGGGGTAGACCACAGGGGGGAGATACGCAGTATTTT.